These 11 T cell receptor beta chains came from one sample sequenced in a study of blood T cell repertoires in COVID-19. Measured with immunoSEQ multiplex PCR; TCRdb has only the in-frame clones, and not every one. The data contain roughly 250,000 clones, around 80% of them singletons. The sample taken for sequencing was peripheral blood. The receptor source for this set is a middle-aged man with active or convalescent COVID-19.

The chain employs TRBV30 and TRBJ1-3; TRBD1 is a possible D gene (5 bases). Trimming shortened V by 1 base and J by 0 bases, and 16 bases separated the two germline ends. The CDR3 loop spans 17 amino acids. The germline V gene has CDR1 GTSNPN and CDR2 SVGIG (reference sequence). In DNA form, the CDR3 reads TGTGCCTGGAGTGGACAGTTTCTTACTTTCTCTGGAAACACCATATATTTT. Its translation: CAWSGQFLTFSGNTIYF.

The chain has TRBV28 and TRBJ1-1; D gene unclear. CDR1 is MDHEN, CDR2 SYDVKM, per germline. The V gene lost 6 bases and the J gene lost 5 bases, with 10 bases spanning the gap. There are 12 residues in the CDR3. CDR3 nucleotides: TGTGCCAGCAGACACAGAGGGACTGAAGCTTTCTTT. Translating it yields CASRHRGTEAFF.

The chain joins TRBV9 to TRBJ1-1; weak D call: TRBD1 (6 bases). Trimming removed 2 bases at V and 3 bases at J, with 14 bases between. Germline CDR1 is SGDLS and CDR2 is YYNGEE. The CDR3 runs 15 residues. The CDR3 nucleotides are TGTGCCAGCAGCGTCGCACCAAAGGGGGACACTGAAGCTTTCTTT. This sequence encodes CASSVAPKGDTEAFF.

The chain recombines TRBV5-1 with TRBJ2-7; 9 nucleotides agree with TRBD1. Looked up from germline, CDR1 is SGHRS and CDR2 is YFSETQ. This CDR3 comprises 17 residues. Trimming cost V 5 bases and J 3 bases; bases outside gene matches: 15. CDR3 protein: CASRPFVSGQGIYEQYF. The CDR3 DNA reads TGCGCCAGCAGACCCTTTGTTTCCGGACAGGGGATCTACGAGCAGTACTTC.

The chain couples TRBV19 to TRBJ1-2; 8 positions agree with TRBD1. With V trimmed by 4 bases and J by 0 bases, 4 bases remained unmatched. The CDR3 totals 15 residues. Germline V gene sequence: CDR1 LNHDA, CDR2 SQIVND (reference sequence). CDR3 nucleotide sequence: TGTGCCAGTAGTAGGACAGGGCTTTCTAACTATGGCTACACCTTC. Its translation: CASSRTGLSNYGYTF.

The chain has TRBV5-1 and TRBJ1-3, with no clear D. The germline CDR1 and CDR2 sequences are SGHRS and YFSETQ. V was clipped by 0 bases and J by 0 bases, with 7 bases between them. The CDR3 extends over 15 amino acids. The CDR3 nucleotides read TGCGCCAGCAGCTTGGAGCTAACCTCTGGAAACACCATATATTTT. This gives the protein CASSLELTSGNTIYF.

In DNA, the CDR3 is TGTGCCAGCACCTACCTGGGAGGCCCGTGGGAGACCCAGTACTTC. It specifies CASTYLGGPWETQYF. This chain connects TRBV11-2 to TRBJ2-5, with D possibly being TRBD2 (6 bases). From germline, CDR1 is SGHAT and CDR2 FQNNGV. This CDR3 is built from 15 residues. V lost 7 bases, J lost 5 bases, and 20 bases lay in between.

This clone was recorded only once. The chain recombines TRBV9 with TRBJ1-5; TRBD1 is a possible D gene (5 bases). V lost 2 bases, J lost 4 bases, and 13 bases lay in between. This CDR3 is built from 15 residues. Germline loops: CDR1 SGDLS, CDR2 YYNGEE. CDR3 DNA: TGTGCCAGCAGCGTTCATGGACAAGAGAATCAGCCCCAGCATTTT. Protein sequence: CASSVHGQENQPQHF. Combining the CDR3 with reference TRBV9 and TRBJ1-5 gives the whole variable domain DSGVTQTPKHLITATGQRVTLRCSPRSGDLSVYWYQQSLDQGLQFLIQYYNGEERAKGNILERFSAQQFPDLHSELNLSSLELGDSALYFCASSVHGQENQPQHFGDGTRLSIL.

CDR3 amino acids: CASSSPDRDEKLFF. CDR3 DNA sequence: TGTGCCAGCAGTTCCCCGGACAGGGATGAAAAACTGTTTTTT. The chain combines TRBV7-2 with TRBJ1-4, with TRBD1 identical over 8 bases. Germline V CDR1 and CDR2: SGHTA, FQGNSA. This CDR3 has 14 amino acids. V shed 6 bases, J shed 6 bases, and the junction held 6 bases outside the gene matches. Full variable domain (remainder filled in from reference TRBV7-2 and TRBJ1-4): GAGVSQSPSNKVTEKGKDVELRCDPISGHTALYWYRQSLGQGLEFLIYFQGNSAPDKSGLPSDRFSAERTGGSVSTLTIQRTQQEDSAVYLCASSSPDRDEKLFFGSGTQLSVL.

This sequence joins TRBV6-2 or TRBV6-3 and TRBJ1-2, with a tentative D call TRBD1 (5 bases). V shed 2 bases and J shed 12 bases, with 22 bases lying between them. CDR3 length: 15 amino acids. Germline assignment: CDR1 MNHEY and CDR2 SVGEGT. CDR3 sequence: CASSYREGPPPRDTF. In nucleotides, the CDR3 is TGTGCCAGCAGTTACCGGGAGGGGCCGCCACCCCGCGACACCTTC.

The gene calls are TRBV29-1 and TRBJ1-1; tentative D call: TRBD1 (6 bases). Looked up from germline, CDR1 is SQVTM and CDR2 is ANQGSEA. The CDR3 is made up of 13 amino acids. V dropped 6 bases and J dropped 4 bases, with 15 bases sitting between them. The CDR3 DNA reads as TGCAGCGTCTCCCCAGGGGACGGCACTGAAGCTTTCTTT. This encodes CSVSPGDGTEAFF.